One TCR beta chain is described in this entry. Its antigen is undetermined. Extracted RNA was reverse transcribed, and the resulting cDNA served as sequencing template. This table comes from immunoSEQ multiplex PCR, and its TCRdb copy is limited to in-frame clones, with some not included. The sample lists about 69,000 clones; under 75% were seen once. This entry is derived from a study of CD8+ T cells in alopecia areata. The overall study: For the treated group, dosing was oral tofacitinib at 5 to 10 mg twice daily. Study results and caveats: Clonality was higher in lesional than normal scalp, especially in alopecia totalis/universalis. Patients shared TCRs less clearly than mice did, possibly owing to HLA.

As part of sample collection, lesional scalp punch biopsies and peripheral blood were taken from alopecia areata patients. Germline CDR1 and CDR2: MGHRA and YSYEKL. The CDR3 is 16 residues long. V was pared by 4 bases and J by 7 bases, with 8 bases of the junction left unmatched. The clonotype was recovered from a human donor with alopecia areata. This sequence joins TRBV4-1 and TRBJ1-6; TRBD1 agrees at 9 bases. Sequenced here: CD8+ T cells sorted from blood, sampled at week 0. The CDR3 nucleotides read TGCGCCAGCAGCCCGTCTAACAGGGGGCGGAATTCACCCCTCCACTTT. Protein product: CASSPSNRGRNSPLHF.